This T cell receptor (beta chain) was profiled in a study of identical twins. Every sampled donor was Caucasian and healthy. TCRdb passed the 5' RACE reads through MiXCR, listing each CDR3 protein once. The sample carries 500,000 or so distinct CDR3 sequences, under 25% recorded once. The CDR3 sequence is 15 residues long. The V gene end was trimmed by 2 bases and the J gene end by 5 bases; junction bases not matched to a gene: 9. Germline V gives CDR1 SGDLS, CDR2 YYNGEE. The sample holds a few counts of this clonotype. These data were also reused for a study on T cells expressing NK-cell markers.

The origin of this receptor is a young woman in good health. The specimen sequenced was CD4+ T cells sorted from blood. V gene TRBV9 combines with J gene TRBJ2-5; 7 bases align to TRBD2. CDR3 in amino acids: CASSVGGLHSETQYF. CDR3 bases: TGTGCCAGCAGCGTCGGGGGACTACACTCGGAGACCCAGTACTTC.